This TCR beta chain originates from a study of blood T cell repertoires in COVID-19. Study-wide context: Samples taken during acute and convalescent COVID-19 were collected in the United States, Italy and Spain. Sources were T cells, B-cell-depleted T cells, or PBMCs; the material itself was cDNA or gDNA.

CDR3 length: 15 residues. Unmatched junction bases numbered 7, after V lost 5 bases and J lost 8 bases. In germline, CDR1 is SGHRS, CDR2 YFSETQ. Followed over time, Seattle patients had been enrolled while infection was active. Per the study methods: Reference gene primer amplification in the assay estimated nucleated cell counts. Sequencing was performed with immunoSEQ multiplex PCR; in TCRdb, only in-frame clones are kept and a portion is missing. For V, J and clone size, that table is used; D and trimming come from the DNA. The sample lists 250,000 to 350,000 clones, around 81% seen once, with roughly 14% in the top ten.

Sequencing input: peripheral blood. The receptor's source is a person aged 65-85 years with COVID-19, enrolled during active disease. The chain combines TRBV5-1 with TRBJ1-6; 10 bases fit TRBD1. The CDR3 region is CASSTTGTGDSPLHF. The CDR3 DNA reads TGCGCCAGCAGTACCACCGGGACAGGGGATTCACCCCTCCACTTT. Filled out from reference TRBV5-1 and TRBJ1-6, the complete variable domain reads KAGVTQTPRYLIKTRGQQVTLSCSPISGHRSVSWYQQTPGQGLQFLFEYFSETQRNKGNFPGRFSGRQFSNSRSEMNVSTLELGDSALYLCASSTTGTGDSPLHFGNGTRLTVT.